Each of the 29 T cell receptor beta chains below was sequenced from the same sample in a study of cytomegalovirus exposure and HLA in healthy donors. With 60 Vbeta and 13 Jbeta primers, the PCR was carried out. The method was immunoSEQ multiplex PCR; TCRdb's version includes in-frame clones alone and lacks a portion of them. Of about 130,000 clones in the sample, approximately 17% are singletons; the top ten hold 2.9%. The sequenced material came from PBMCs. All receptors come from a female donor in good health and CMV-seropositive.

The V gene is TRBV9, the J gene TRBJ1-4; the match to TRBD1 covers 9 bases. Germline V gives CDR1 SGDLS, CDR2 YYNGEE. The V segment lost 4 bases and the J segment 5 bases; nucleotides outside the gene matches: 12. The CDR3 has 17 residues. The chain's CDR3 is CASSSPTGGLQNEKLFF. CDR3 coding DNA: TGTGCCAGCAGCTCCCCGACAGGGGGATTGCAGAATGAAAAACTGTTTTTT.

The chain has TRBV2 and TRBJ1-2; D remains unclear. The germline V gene encodes CDR1 SNHLY and CDR2 FYNNEI. This CDR3 contains 14 residues. V dropped 7 bases and J dropped 3 bases, with 15 bases sitting between them. DNA of the CDR3: TGTGCCAGCAATAAAGGGAGAATCGACTATGGCTACACCTTC. Translated, it gives CASNKGRIDYGYTF.

This clone was found a few times. V and J are TRBV19 and TRBJ1-2; 7 nucleotides line up with TRBD1. This CDR3 is 16 amino acids long. The V gene end was trimmed by 7 bases and the J gene end by 5 bases; junction bases not matched to a gene: 16. CDR1 and CDR2 (germline): LNHDA, SQIVND (reference sequence). Here the CDR3 reads CASMRGQQPRGYGYTF. The CDR3 DNA follows: TGTGCCAGTATGAGGGGACAGCAACCTCGGGGGTATGGCTACACCTTC.

This clone turned up a few times. The chain couples TRBV27 to TRBJ2-5; D gene ambiguous. The DNA end favors TRBJ2-7, so the J call may be wrong. The V gene's germline CDR1 is MNHEY and CDR2 SMNVEV (reference sequence). The CDR3 length is 14 residues. The CDR3 is CASSLRLHDYEQYF. The CDR3 region has the DNA TGTGCCAGCAGTTTGAGGCTACACGACTACGAGCAGTACTTC.

The rearrangement links TRBV4-2 to TRBJ2-1; tentatively, D is TRBD2 (6 bases). V was pared by 3 bases and J by 0 bases, with 12 bases between. The CDR3 consists of 16 residues. Looked up from germline, CDR1 is LGHNA and CDR2 is YNFKEQ. DNA of the CDR3: TGTGCCAGCAGCCACATAGCGGTGAGCTCCTACAATGAGCAGTTCTTC. Translated: CASSHIAVSSYNEQFF.

This chain joins TRBV30 and TRBJ2-5; D unclear. The ends were cut back, 3 bases at V and 4 bases at J, with 6 bases in the middle. This CDR3 is 11 amino acids long. Germline V CDR1 and CDR2: GTSNPN, SVGIG (reference sequence). CDR3 in DNA: TGTGCCTGGAGGTACGGAGAGACCCAGTACTTC. Amino acid sequence: CAWRYGETQYF.

Here the CDR3 reads CASSLNLAGGRSTDTQYF. DNA for the CDR3: TGCGCCAGCAGCTTGAATTTAGCGGGGGGGCGGAGCACAGATACGCAGTATTTT. The chain employs TRBV5-1 and TRBJ2-3; 11 bases are a match to TRBD2. Germline CDR1 is SGHRS and CDR2 is YFSETQ. The CDR3 sequence is 18 residues long. V gave up 1 base and J gave up 0 bases; unmatched junction bases: 7.

This clone was seen more than once but under ten times. The CDR3 region is CATEFGGYGYTF. The DNA of the CDR3 is TGTGCCACCGAGTTCGGGGGCTATGGCTACACCTTC. The V call is TRBV28, the J call TRBJ1-2; possible D gene TRBD1, 5 bases. Trimming pared 10 bases from V and 4 bases from J, leaving 13 bases between. Germline values: CDR1 MDHEN, CDR2 SYDVKM. The CDR3 spans 12 residues.

This clone was found a few times. The DNA of the CDR3 is TGTGCCAGCAGCTTAGGAGAGGGTCCCTACAATGAGCAGTTCTTC. Translated: CASSLGEGPYNEQFF. V and J are TRBV7-2 and TRBJ2-1, with D perhaps matching TRBD2 (5 bases). Germline assignment: CDR1 SGHTA and CDR2 FQGNSA. Trimming took off 1 base at V and 2 bases at J, with 9 bases between the two ends. This CDR3 region has 15 residues.

This clone was seen a single time. CDR3 protein: CASSQVREINEQYF. The CDR3 nucleotides read TGCGCCAGCAGCCAAGTGCGGGAGATCAACGAGCAGTACTTC. The V gene is TRBV4-3, the J gene TRBJ2-7; 7 bases fit TRBD2. V lost 1 base to trimming and J lost 5 bases; unmatched junction nucleotides: 5. Per germline, CDR1 LGHNA and CDR2 YSLEER. The CDR3 is 14 residues long.

The CDR3 region has the DNA TGCGCCAGCAGCCAAAATATACTAGCGGGGCGAATCTACAATGAGCAGTTCTTC. It specifies CASSQNILAGRIYNEQFF. V gene TRBV4-3 combines with J gene TRBJ2-1, with TRBD2 matching 10 bases. Germline-derived CDR1 and CDR2 are LGHNA and YSLEER. The CDR3 length is 18 residues. V shed 2 bases, J shed 3 bases, and the junction held 10 bases outside the gene matches.

The J gene is TRBJ1-4, the V gene TRBV7-6, with D perhaps matching TRBD1 (5 bases). CDR1 and CDR2 from the germline V gene are SGHVS and FNYEAQ. The CDR3 runs 14 residues. V was cut by 4 bases and J by 5 bases, with 11 bases left in between. CDR3 bases: TGTGCCAGCAGCTCAGGGAAGCAAAATGAAAAACTGTTTTTT. It specifies CASSSGKQNEKLFF.

The gene calls are TRBV6-5 and TRBJ2-7, with 8 bases matching TRBD1. This CDR3 spans 13 amino acids. V was pared by 5 bases and J by 3 bases, with 3 bases of the junction left unmatched. Germline lookup yields CDR1 MNHEY and CDR2 SVGAGI. CDR3 bases: TGTGCCAGCAGTATTGACAGGGGCTACGAGCAGTACTTC. It is translated as CASSIDRGYEQYF.

The chain combines TRBV6-6 with TRBJ1-5; D gene uncertain. The CDR3 extends over 15 amino acids. Germline CDR1 MNHNY, CDR2 SVGAGI (reference sequence). The V end lost 5 bases, the J end lost 2 bases, and 13 bases lay between the germline ends. CDR3 sequence (DNA): TGTGCCAGCAGTCCGAGTTTGCGCGGCAATCAGCCCCAGCATTTT. Translation gives CASSPSLRGNQPQHF.

This clone has just a few counts. This sequence joins TRBV19 and TRBJ1-1, with TRBD1 matching 9 bases. J was trimmed by 4 bases and V by 2 bases; bases with no gene match: 2. Germline V lookup: CDR1 LNHDA, CDR2 SQIVND (reference sequence). The CDR3 length is 14 residues. The CDR3 reads CASSITGGLTEAFF. CDR3 bases: TGTGCCAGTAGTATAACAGGGGGCCTCACTGAAGCTTTCTTT.

This clone was counted between two and nine times. V and J are TRBV6-5 and TRBJ2-7; 11 positions match TRBD2. Trimming cost V 6 bases and J 4 bases; bases outside gene matches: 8. The germline V gene encodes CDR1 MNHEY and CDR2 SVGAGI. The length of the CDR3 is 15 residues. CDR3 DNA: TGTGCCAGCAGAAGACTAGCGGGACCTTTGTACGAGCAGTACTTC. Its translation: CASRRLAGPLYEQYF.

The chain uses TRBV9 and TRBJ2-5; 8 positions agree with TRBD2. Germline loops: CDR1 SGDLS, CDR2 YYNGEE. This CDR3 is built from 15 residues. V shed 0 bases and J 5 bases; nucleotides not matched to a gene: 6. The CDR3 DNA reads as TGTGCCAGCAGCGTAGCCCTCAGCGGGAGTGAGACCCAGTACTTC. Translation gives CASSVALSGSETQYF.

This chain links TRBV6-5 with TRBJ1-4; possible D gene TRBD1, 5 bases. Germline V gene sequence: CDR1 MNHEY, CDR2 SVGAGI. This CDR3 has 15 amino acids. The V end lost 6 bases, the J end lost 0 bases, and 11 bases lay between the germline ends. The CDR3: CASRRQHATNEKLFF. CDR3 DNA: TGTGCCAGCAGGCGACAGCATGCAACTAATGAAAAACTGTTTTTT.

This sequence joins TRBV27 and TRBJ1-2; 12 bases line up with TRBD1. Germline V lookup: CDR1 MNHEY, CDR2 SMNVEV (reference sequence). This CDR3 comprises 16 residues. J was trimmed by 7 bases and V by 5 bases; bases with no gene match: 11. DNA of the CDR3: TGTGCCAGCAGTCCCGTTGGGGGACAGGGGGCGCTTGGCTACACCTTC. Its protein product is CASSPVGGQGALGYTF.

The chain joins TRBV4-1 to TRBJ2-5, with D uncertain. Deletions cut 5 bases from V and 4 bases from J, with 14 bases between. CDR1 MGHRA and CDR2 YSYEKL come from the germline V gene. This CDR3 contains 14 residues. The CDR3 loop is CASSSALTGETQYF. Here the CDR3 DNA reads TGCGCCAGCAGCTCGGCCTTGACGGGAGAGACCCAGTACTTC.

The sample holds a few counts of this clone. J is TRBJ2-3 and V is TRBV28; TRBD2 agrees at 14 bases. The length of the CDR3 is 15 residues. Germline CDR1 is MDHEN and CDR2 is SYDVKM. With 6 bases clipped from V and 6 bases from J, the junction kept 5 bases outside the gene matches. CDR3 DNA: TGTGCCAGCAGAGGGACTAGCGGGGGCTTGGATACGCAGTATTTT. Translating gives CASRGTSGGLDTQYF.

This clone appeared a few times. The chain couples TRBV4-1 to TRBJ1-2; perhaps TRBD1 as D (6 bases). Trimming pared 2 bases from V and 4 bases from J, leaving 14 bases between. The CDR3 contains 15 residues. Germline assignment: CDR1 MGHRA and CDR2 YSYEKL. As DNA, the CDR3 is TGCGCCAGCAGCCAACCAGACAGGAGAGGCTATGGCTACACCTTC. Encoded protein: CASSQPDRRGYGYTF.

V usage is TRBV4-2 and J usage is TRBJ2-3, with no clear D. Trimming took 1 base from V and 4 from J, leaving 3 bases between them. Germline V gene lookup returns CDR1 LGHNA and CDR2 YNFKEQ. The CDR3 runs 12 residues. CDR3 sequence: CASSQVADTQYF. The DNA of the CDR3 is TGTGCCAGCAGCCAAGTAGCAGATACGCAGTATTTT.

V gene TRBV4-2 combines with J gene TRBJ2-3; no firm D call. CDR1 and CDR2 from the germline V gene are LGHNA and YNFKEQ. The CDR3 length is 16 residues. Trimming pared 0 bases from V and 0 bases from J, leaving 10 bases between. CDR3 amino acids: CASSQEGMPSTDTQYF. The CDR3 DNA reads TGTGCCAGCAGCCAAGAGGGCATGCCTAGCACAGATACGCAGTATTTT.

A few counts support this clone. The chain carries TRBV11-2 and TRBJ1-4; 8 bases are a match to TRBD1. There are 14 residues in the CDR3. J lost 8 bases, V lost 4 bases, and 6 bases had no gene match. The germline gives CDR1 SGHAT, CDR2 FQNNGV. The CDR3 loop reads CASSWIGQGEKLFF. The CDR3 DNA reads TGTGCCAGCAGCTGGATTGGACAGGGAGAAAAACTGTTTTTT.

This chain links TRBV2 with TRBJ1-3, with 7 bases lining up with TRBD1. There are 19 residues in the CDR3. With 7 bases clipped from V and 0 bases from J, the junction kept 18 bases outside the gene matches. Per germline, CDR1 SNHLY and CDR2 FYNNEI. The CDR3 spells CASKRGQEPSRISGNTIYF. The CDR3 region has the DNA TGTGCCAGCAAACGCGGACAGGAGCCCTCACGCATCTCTGGAAACACCATATATTTT.

The rearrangement joins TRBV6-5 to TRBJ1-6; D is possibly TRBD1 (5 bases). The germline gives CDR1 MNHEY, CDR2 SVGAGI. This CDR3 has 16 amino acids. The V and J ends lost 3 bases and 3 bases respectively, with 12 bases between them. This CDR3 reads CASSYRPGDYNSPLHF. The CDR3 DNA sequence: TGTGCCAGCAGTTATCGACCGGGGGACTATAATTCACCCCTCCACTTT.

The V call is TRBV28, the J call TRBJ1-1, with D possibly being TRBD1 (6 bases). Germline loops: CDR1 MDHEN, CDR2 SYDVKM. The CDR3 covers 14 residues. The V and J ends lost 8 bases and 0 bases respectively, with 13 bases between them. CDR3 loop: CASVPGQLNTEAFF. DNA of the CDR3: TGTGCCAGCGTCCCCGGACAGCTGAACACTGAAGCTTTCTTT.

The gene calls are TRBV23-1 and TRBJ1-5; TRBD1 matches at 8 bases. TRBV23-1 is treated as an ORF (open reading frame) with a function not yet certain. The CDR3 sequence is 16 residues long. V lost 4 bases to trimming and J lost 6 bases; unmatched junction nucleotides: 11. Here the CDR3 reads CASSRTTGEVGQPQHF. Written as DNA, the CDR3 is TGCGCCAGCAGTCGTACGACAGGGGAGGTGGGTCAGCCCCAGCATTTT.